Detailed here is one T cell receptor beta chain. The target antigen is unknown. These data are taken from a study of graft-versus-host responses after intestinal transplantation. Study at large: Isolated intestinal, liver-intestinal, or multivisceral transplants had been given to the recipients. The recipients all started with anti-thymocyte globulin induction and then took tacrolimus and steroids for about three years.

Germline V gene lookup returns CDR1 LNHDA and CDR2 SQIVND (reference sequence). The CDR3 is 15 residues long. V lost 2 bases and J lost 0, with 8 bases in between. Assay: immunoSEQ multiplex PCR; the TCRdb copy retains only in-frame clones and omits some. In the table there are more than 90,000 clones, 85% to 95% of which are singletons. This chain uses TRBV19 with TRBJ2-1; D not resolved. The sample in question was unstimulated CD8+ T cells sorted from spleen or lymph node cells, obtained before intestinal transplant. The origin of this receptor is a human donor who received an intestinal transplant. The CDR3 sequence: CASSISTGSYNEQFF. Here the CDR3 DNA reads TGTGCCAGTAGTATATCTACGGGCTCCTACAATGAGCAGTTCTTC. The variable domain in full, with the rest retrieved from reference TRBV19 and TRBJ2-1, is DGGITQSPKYLFRKEGQNVTLSCEQNLNHDAMYWYRQDPGQGLRLIYYSQIVNDFQKGDIAEGYSVSREKKESFPLTVTSAQKNPTAFYLCASSISTGSYNEQFFGPGTRLTVL.